Shown below are 16 T cell receptor beta chains from a single sample sequenced in a study of T cell responses to AZD1222 COVID-19 vaccine. The data were produced by immunoSEQ multiplex PCR, yet TCRdb's version contains in-frame clones alone and is incomplete. This table has about 120,000 clones, about 92% appearing once. The sequences come from peripheral blood, collected 28 days after the second AZD1222 dose. Receptors were obtained from an adult who received the AZD1222 COVID-19 vaccine.

In DNA form, the CDR3 reads TGTGCCAGCAGTTTAAAACAGGGGGCGCACACTGAAGCTTTCTTT. Encoded protein: CASSLKQGAHTEAFF. This chain uses TRBV6-6 with TRBJ1-1; TRBD1 agrees at 9 bases. This CDR3 is built from 15 residues. Per the germline V gene, CDR1 is MNHNY and CDR2 is SVGAGI (reference sequence). Trimming cost V 4 bases and J 3 bases; bases outside gene matches: 6.

CDR3 nucleotide sequence: TGCGCCAGCAGCCAAGGACAGGGAAGTTCACCCCTCCACTTT. It specifies CASSQGQGSSPLHF. The V gene is TRBV4-1, the J gene TRBJ1-6; 7 bases are a match to TRBD1. Germline lookup yields CDR1 MGHRA and CDR2 YSYEKL. The CDR3 has 14 residues. V trimming: 1 base; J trimming: 9 bases; junction bases outside the gene matches: 3.

This clone was seen just once. V and J are TRBV7-6 and TRBJ1-3; D might be TRBD1 (5 bases). This CDR3 is built from 15 residues. The V end was cut by 3 bases, the J end by 0 bases, with 9 bases between. Germline CDR1 and CDR2: SGHVS and FNYEAQ. The CDR3 DNA is TGTGCCAGCAGCTTGGGGCAGCTCTCTGGAAACACCATATATTTT. Protein product: CASSLGQLSGNTIYF.

This clone has more than one count but fewer than ten. V usage is TRBV28 and J usage is TRBJ2-7; D might be TRBD2 (6 bases). Trimming took off 4 bases at V and 7 bases at J, with 20 bases between the two ends. The CDR3 sequence is 15 residues long. The germline V gene has CDR1 MDHEN and CDR2 SYDVKM. The CDR3 reads CASSSPATSGTEQYF. CDR3 sequence (DNA): TGTGCCAGCAGTTCGCCCGCGACTAGTGGTACGGAGCAGTACTTC.

The chain carries TRBV18 and TRBJ1-5; weak D call: TRBD1 (5 bases). The V gene's germline CDR1 is KGHSH and CDR2 LQKENI. The CDR3 is 13 residues long. Trimming left V 3 bases short and J 5 bases short, with 8 bases between. DNA for the CDR3: TGTGCCAGCTCACCTATAGGGGATCAGCCCCAGCATTTT. Protein: CASSPIGDQPQHF.

This rearrangement joins TRBV7-2 to TRBJ2-1; 7 bases are shared with TRBD1. Germline loops: CDR1 SGHTA, CDR2 FQGNSA. Unmatched junction bases numbered 11, after V lost 5 bases and J lost 4 bases. The CDR3 totals 16 residues. The CDR3 coding sequence is TGTGCCAGCAGCCCCCCCCCGGGACAGAGTTACAATGAGCAGTTCTTC. Translation: CASSPPPGQSYNEQFF.

This clone was seen only once. This chain joins TRBV9 and TRBJ2-3, with 9 bases identical to TRBD2. The length of the CDR3 is 20 residues. Germline V CDR1 and CDR2: SGDLS, YYNGEE. Unmatched junction bases numbered 16, after V lost 2 bases and J lost 0 bases. The CDR3 region has the DNA TGTGCCAGCAGCGTCCAACCCATGGGTCTAGCGGGGACTAGCACAGATACGCAGTATTTT. Translating gives CASSVQPMGLAGTSTDTQYF.

This sequence joins TRBV7-2 and TRBJ2-1; 12 bases align to TRBD2. Per germline, CDR1 SGHTA and CDR2 FQGNSA. This CDR3 region has 15 residues. Trimming took 0 bases from V and 9 from J; bases not matched to a gene: 3. The CDR3: CASSLAPTSGSEQFF. As DNA, the CDR3 is TGTGCCAGCAGCTTAGCGCCGACTAGCGGGAGTGAGCAGTTCTTC.

V and J are TRBV10-3 and TRBJ2-5; D gene ambiguous. Germline CDR1 is ENHRY and CDR2 is SYGVKD. Trimming left V 0 bases short and J 5 bases short, with 1 base between. The CDR3 length is 11 residues. The CDR3 is CAISESETQYF. The DNA of the CDR3 is TGTGCCATCAGTGAGTCGGAGACCCAGTACTTC.

The chain links TRBV7-2 to TRBJ2-1, with D tentatively TRBD1 or TRBD2 (6 bases each). CDR1 and CDR2 (germline): SGHTA, FQGNSA. There are 14 residues in the CDR3. Trimming took 2 bases from V and 14 from J, leaving 19 bases between them. The CDR3 loop reads CASSLFGGAGWEFF. The CDR3, as DNA: TGTGCCAGCAGCTTATTCGGGGGCGCGGGGTGGGAGTTCTTC.

The chain links TRBV19 to TRBJ1-5, with TRBD1 matching over 11 bases. The CDR3 runs 21 residues. CDR1 and CDR2 (germline): LNHDA, SQIVND (reference sequence). V was pared by 3 bases and J by 0 bases, with 16 bases of the junction left unmatched. The CDR3 DNA reads as TGTGCCAGTAGTATTCGAACCCGGACAGGGGGCACAGGATATAGCAATCAGCCCCAGCATTTT. This encodes CASSIRTRTGGTGYSNQPQHF.

The chain is built from TRBV24-1 and TRBJ2-1; weak D call: TRBD2 (7 bases). The CDR3 extends over 14 amino acids. The V end lost 6 bases, the J end lost 9 bases, and 17 bases lay between the germline ends. The germline V gene encodes CDR1 KGHDR and CDR2 SFDVKD. CDR3 sequence reads: CATSQWGGGSEQFF. CDR3 in DNA: TGTGCCACCAGTCAATGGGGGGGCGGGAGTGAGCAGTTCTTC.

The chain is built from TRBV28 and TRBJ2-7, with D tentatively TRBD2 (6 bases). The germline V gene encodes CDR1 MDHEN and CDR2 SYDVKM. The CDR3 extends over 12 amino acids. Trimming removed 6 bases at V and 3 bases at J, with 9 bases between. The CDR3 DNA reads TGTGCCAGCAGGGGCGGGGTCTACGAGCAGTACTTC. Translation gives CASRGGVYEQYF.

The chain carries TRBV11-2 and TRBJ2-7; 7 bases map to TRBD1. Trimming took 1 base from V and 3 from J; bases not matched to a gene: 6. The CDR3 extends over 15 amino acids. The germline V gene encodes CDR1 SGHAT and CDR2 FQNNGV. DNA for the CDR3: TGTGCCAGCAGCTTAGGGGCCGGGACAGACTACGAGCAGTACTTC. Translated: CASSLGAGTDYEQYF. The variable domain in full, completed from reference TRBV11-2 and TRBJ2-7, reads EAGVAQSPRYKIIEKRQSVAFWCNPISGHATLYWYQQILGQGPKLLIQFQNNGVVDDSQLPKDRFSAERLKGVDSTLKIQPAKLEDSAVYLCASSLGAGTDYEQYFGPGTRLTVT.

The chain carries TRBV27 and TRBJ2-3; D gene ambiguous. The CDR3 sequence is 19 residues long. The V gene's germline CDR1 is MNHEY and CDR2 SMNVEV (reference sequence). V was trimmed by 0 bases and J by 4 bases, leaving 23 bases between them. CDR3 sequence: CASSLSRTKRWAPSDTQYF. The CDR3 DNA sequence: TGTGCCAGCAGTTTATCCAGGACCAAGAGATGGGCCCCTTCAGATACGCAGTATTTT.

A single count supports this clone. V usage is TRBV18 and J usage is TRBJ2-5, with 7 positions matching TRBD1. V lost 5 bases and J lost 5; bases outside the gene matches: 5. In germline, CDR1 is KGHSH, CDR2 LQKENI. The CDR3 is made up of 13 amino acids. CDR3 sequence (DNA): TGTGCCAGCTCAACGACAGGGCAGGAGACCCAGTACTTC. It codes for CASSTTGQETQYF.